The entry below describes one T cell receptor (beta chain). This clone was picked up a small number of times. The specificity of this receptor is unknown. No base-level quality is on record; no much larger clone is a single base apart. To sequence the TCRbeta CDR3 region, genomic DNA was isolated from the sorted cells. TCRbeta CDR3 regions were sequenced using the immunoSEQ Assay. Held by TCRdb, this immuneACCESS table contains in-frame sequences only and omits some clones. Under half of the omission traces to an unresolved V gene where checked; the cause of the rest is unknown. This sample lists tens of thousands of clones; about 87% were detected once. The ten top clones hold under 8.5% of the sample. This record belongs to a study of OX40 agonist ivuxolimab in advanced cancers. Regarding the study in general: Ivuxolimab was a fully human IgG2 agonistic monoclonal antibody targeting the costimulatory receptor OX40 (CD134). Intravenous ivuxolimab was administered to patients every 2 weeks at six dose levels: 0.01, 0.1, 0.3, 1.5, 3 and 10 mg/kg. Among the approximately 50 dose-escalation patients, 19 had hepatocellular carcinoma, around 15 melanoma, 9 renal cell carcinoma and 9 head and neck cancer. In the dose-escalation cohort, around four fifths of patients were male, and the mean age was around 60 years, with a range of 23 to 79. Prior anti-PD-1, anti-PD-L1 or anti-CTLA-4 therapy was permitted, and checkpoint inhibitors had been received by about 36% of dose-escalation patients. Three dose-escalation patients achieved partial responses, one with hepatocellular carcinoma and two with cutaneous melanoma. The point of sequencing TCRbeta in the periphery was to test whether ivuxolimab changed TCR sequence diversity and drove clonal T-cell expansion. The paper covers the monotherapy dose-escalation part of the phase I ivuxolimab trial, which included N of about 50 patients. The paper's findings and limits, for the study overall: Low levels of normalized T-cell clonal expansion were also seen in some nonresponding patients. The antigen specificity of the clonally expanded peripheral T cells was not determined. Clonal expansion of both CD4+ and CD8+ blood T cells was observed from baseline to week 6 at doses 0.1 to 3.0 mg/kg. On average, CD8+ T cells showed more expanded clones than CD4+ T cells after ivuxolimab. Partial responders in the 0.1-3.0 mg/kg groups had among the lowest normalized peripheral clonal expansion, especially among CD8+ T cells.

Patients with a history of autoimmune disease or receiving systemic immunosuppression were excluded from the trial. Peripheral blood for TCR sequencing was drawn from every dose cohort at baseline, at cycle 4 day 1 and at cycle 7 day 1. Samples came from an open-label, multicenter, first-in-human phase I dose-escalation trial of ivuxolimab. The trial enrolled adults with locally advanced or metastatic head and neck squamous cell, hepatocellular, melanoma or renal cell carcinoma. Before TCR sequencing, CD4+ and CD8+ T cells were separately sorted from peripheral blood. Between the V and J ends, shortened by 6 bases and 2 bases respectively, the junction contains 8 bases. As encoded in the germline V gene (reference sequence), CDR1 is SEHNR while CDR2 is FQNEAQ. The CDR3 goes from the cysteine to the phenylalanine over 13 residues. The retained sequence is limited to the CDR3, 39 bases, with the frame set at the first base.

The chain uses TRBV7-9 and TRBJ1-3, with the D gene too uncertain to name. This clonotype was sampled from an adult with an advanced solid tumor such as melanoma, head and neck, liver or kidney cancer. The material sequenced was CD4+ or CD8+ T cells sorted from blood, taken in a trial of the OX40 agonist ivuxolimab. The CDR3 in this case is CASRALTGNTIYF. The base sequence is TGTGCCAGCAGGGCCTTAACTGGAAACACCATATATTTT.